A selection of T cell receptor beta chains follows, all from one sample in a study of blood T cell repertoires in COVID-19. Some clones are missing from TCRdb's copy, which holds only in-frame ones; the method was immunoSEQ multiplex PCR. In the table there are a few hundred thousand clones, 85% of which are singletons. Sequencing used peripheral blood. These receptors came from a woman under 30 with acute or convalescent COVID-19. Each CDR3 is given with its conserved first and last residue. The listing skips clone size in some rows; elsewhere it reads once, few, many or a size class.

TRBJ1-6 | NA | TRBV6-5 | CASSLWDAGSPLHF
TRBJ2-5 | NA | TRBV14 | CASSQYRDGETQYF
TRBJ2-1 | NA | TRBV2 | CASRTSGTGYYYNEQFF
TRBJ2-5 | NA | TRBV11-3 | CASSLEGGEAETQYF
TRBJ1-1 | NA | TRBV19 | CASRLQGNTEAFF
TRBJ1-2 | NA | TRBV7-6 | CASSPGTGASYGYTF
TRBJ1-2 | NA | TRBV7-9 | CASSLEARGYTF
TRBJ2-1 | NA | TRBV7-9 | CASSFTAGAQDEQFF
TRBJ2-7 | NA | TRBV2 | CASKMGLAGGEQYF
TRBJ2-5 | NA | TRBV7-9 | CASSRGGDFRETQYF
TRBJ2-7 | NA | TRBV5-1 | CASSLISGMAHEQYF
TRBJ1-3 | NA | TRBV12-5 | CASGFGGSEPGIQKNTIYF
TRBJ2-3 | NA | TRBV25-1 | CASSEFRRGGGDTQYF
TRBJ1-2 | NA | TRBV7-3 | CASSAPDRDPYGYTF
TRBJ1-4 | NA | TRBV28 | CATGQPNEKLFF
TRBJ1-2 | NA | TRBV30 | CAWSLKSTGVNYGYTF
TRBJ1-4 | NA | TRBV7-9 | CASSAQGGTNEKLFF
TRBJ2-5 | once | TRBV6-6 | CASRSTTGQIQETQYF
TRBJ2-7 | few | TRBV30 | CAWSVLPGQGPYEQYF
TRBJ1-1 | NA | TRBV6-6 | CASSPFEVSTEAFF
TRBJ1-4 | NA | TRBV5-6 | CASSPFYLGQGMEKLFF
TRBJ1-1 | NA | TRBV14 | CASSRQIMNTEAFF
TRBJ2-2 | NA | TRBV2 | CASSDSPPRTSSTGELFF